The TCR beta chain under discussion was sequenced for a study of T cell responses to AZD1222 COVID-19 vaccine. Across the study: Researchers grouped second doses given at about 4 or about 12 weeks into one pool.

With 4 bases clipped from V and 2 bases from J, the junction kept 3 bases outside the gene matches. Per germline, CDR1 MNHEY and CDR2 SVGAGI. This CDR3 spans 15 amino acids. The method was immunoSEQ multiplex PCR; TCRdb's version includes in-frame clones alone and lacks a portion of them. The table lists around 150,000 clones, around 84% of them singletons. This material consisted of peripheral blood, taken on day 0 of AZD1222 vaccination. The chain is built from TRBV6-5 and TRBJ2-7; TRBD2 matches at 12 bases. The clonotype originates from an adult in good health. In DNA form, the CDR3 reads TGTGCCAGCAGTTCCGGGACTAGCGGGCCCTACGAGCAGTACTTC. Protein sequence: CASSSGTSGPYEQYF.